Listed below are T cell receptor beta chains from one sample, sequenced in a study of identical twins. TCRdb re-called the 5' RACE reads with MiXCR, one entry per CDR3 protein. The top ten hold about 0.25% of the sample, which has roughly 1.6 million distinct CDR3 sequences, about 30% seen once. The sample consisted of cord blood. The receptor set was obtained from a newborn girl in good health. Both conserved end residues are part of each CDR3. The D gene is left open where the match is weak. The size field is filled for only some rows; it gives once, few, many or a size class.

>TRBV12-3/TRBV12-4|14|.|.|TRBJ1-1
CASRPQGPNTEAFF
TGTGCCAGCAGACCCCAGGGACCCAACACTGAAGCTTTCTTT
>TRBV12-3/TRBV12-4|14|TRBD2|few|TRBJ2-5
CASSGTSGPWTQYF
TGTGCCAGCAGTGGGACTAGCGGTCCCTGGACCCAGTACTTC
>TRBV5-5|12|.|.|TRBJ1-2
CATPRGDYGYTF
TGTGCCACCCCGAGGGGGGACTATGGCTACACCTTC
>TRBV5-1|15|TRBD2|few|TRBJ2-7
CASSPTSGGAWEQYF
TGCGCCAGCAGTCCAACTAGCGGGGGGGCATGGGAGCAGTACTTC
>TRBV20-1|15|TRBD2|few|TRBJ2-2
CSARVSRGGTGELFF
TGCAGTGCTAGAGTCTCGCGGGGGGGCACCGGGGAGCTGTTTTTT
>TRBV7-2|16|TRBD2|.|TRBJ2-7
CASTLGGTSGVYEQYF
TGTGCCAGCACCCTGGGCGGGACTAGCGGGGTCTACGAGCAGTACTTC
>TRBV20-1|14|.|few|TRBJ2-3
CSAPRGMGTDTQYF
TGCAGTGCTCCGCGGGGAATGGGGACAGATACGCAGTATTTT
>TRBV29-1|12|.|.|TRBJ2-7
CSAEGQTYEQYF
TGCAGCGCTGAGGGTCAAACCTACGAGCAGTACTTC
>TRBV20-1|13|.|few|TRBJ2-1
CSAEVASNDEQFF
TGCAGTGCGGAGGTGGCTAGCAACGATGAGCAGTTCTTC
>TRBV12-3/TRBV12-4|17|TRBD2|.|TRBJ2-3
CASSLGLTSGRADTQYF
TGTGCCAGCAGTCTAGGGCTGACTAGCGGGAGAGCAGATACGCAGTATTTT
>TRBV7-2|15|.|.|TRBJ1-2
CASSPETGGAYGYTF
TGTGCCAGCAGCCCCGAGACAGGAGGCGCTTATGGCTACACCTTC
>TRBV13|14|TRBD2|few|TRBJ2-5
CASSLEAGEETQYF
TGTGCCAGCAGCTTAGAGGCGGGAGAAGAGACCCAGTACTTC
>TRBV7-9|15|.|few|TRBJ1-6
CASRRFGGEYLPLHF
TGTGCCAGCAGACGGTTCGGGGGCGAGTACTTACCCCTCCACTTT
>TRBV18|14|.|.|TRBJ2-1
CASSPRTLQETQFF
TGTGCCAGCTCACCGAGGACGCTACAAGAGACCCAGTTCTTC
>TRBV12-3/TRBV12-4|12|.|many|TRBJ1-2
CASSPRHYGYTF
TGTGCCAGCAGCCCTCGACACTATGGCTACACCTTC
>TRBV10-3|14|TRBD1|.|TRBJ2-5
CATEGQGLGETQYF
TGTGCCACCGAGGGACAGGGCTTGGGAGAGACCCAGTACTTC
>TRBV28|15|.|.|TRBJ2-7
CASSLRLLSYYEQYF
TGTGCCAGCAGTTTGAGGCTCCTGTCATACTACGAGCAGTACTTC
>TRBV9|15|TRBD2|few|TRBJ2-1
CASSVASGRHNEQFF
TGTGCCAGCAGCGTAGCTAGCGGGAGGCACAATGAGCAGTTCTTC
>TRBV21-1|16|.|.|TRBJ2-1
CASSKVEGSSYNEQFF
TGTGCCAGCAGCAAAGTAGAGGGGAGCTCCTACAATGAGCAGTTCTTC
>TRBV28|22|TRBD1|.|TRBJ1-4
CASSPVRNKTSGGASGRKKLFF
TGTGCCAGCAGCCCAGTACGAAACAAAACGTCAGGGGGCGCGAGTGGTCGGAAAAAACTGTTTTTT
>TRBV20-1|15|.|.|TRBJ1-1
CSARSRGRGNTEAFF
TGCAGTGCTAGGTCTCGGGGCAGGGGGAACACTGAAGCTTTCTTT
>TRBV27|11|.|.|TRBJ2-1
CASTRAWEQFF
TGTGCCAGCACCCGAGCTTGGGAGCAGTTCTTC
>TRBV10-3|17|.|.|TRBJ1-4
CAISETWGGGPNEKLFF
TGTGCCATCAGTGAAACTTGGGGAGGAGGACCTAATGAAAAACTGTTTTTT
>TRBV20-1|14|.|few|TRBJ2-5
CSARDRLRQETQYF
TGCAGTGCTAGAGATAGGCTACGTCAAGAGACCCAGTACTTC
>TRBV20-1|16|TRBD2|few|TRBJ2-3
CSAPRLASTSTDTQYF
TGCAGTGCACCTAGACTAGCGAGTACCAGCACAGATACGCAGTATTTT
>TRBV4-2|16|TRBD2|once|TRBJ2-3
CASSQDFGGRDNTQYF
TGTGCCAGCAGCCAAGATTTCGGCGGGAGAGATAATACGCAGTATTTT
>TRBV27|13|.|.|TRBJ2-7
CASSFIAGLSQYF
TGTGCCAGCAGTTTTATCGCAGGGCTCTCCCAGTACTTC